This T cell receptor beta chain was recorded in a study of shared clonotypes between healthy human individuals. Profiled with immunoSEQ multiplex PCR; TCRdb holds only in-frame clones, not every one. The table has about 2.4 million clones, roughly 93% seen once. CDR3 length: 13 amino acids. CDR1 and CDR2 (germline): MRHNA, SNTAGT. With 6 bases removed from V and 0 bases from J, the gap between germline ends came to 7 bases. With regard to this clone: At the DNA level, this CDR3 is encoded by other sequences in the same sample as well.

This clonotype was obtained from a man between 18 and 29 years old in good health. Some clones in this sample may be carry-over from other donors' samples. This chain links TRBV6-4 with TRBJ2-3, with D possibly TRBD2 on 6 matching bases. The sample was naive CD4+ T cells from PBMCs. Specified subset: CD45RA+ positively selected. This CDR3 reads CASRSGSTDTQYF. DNA of the CDR3: TGTGCCAGCAGAAGCGGGAGCACAGATACGCAGTATTTT.